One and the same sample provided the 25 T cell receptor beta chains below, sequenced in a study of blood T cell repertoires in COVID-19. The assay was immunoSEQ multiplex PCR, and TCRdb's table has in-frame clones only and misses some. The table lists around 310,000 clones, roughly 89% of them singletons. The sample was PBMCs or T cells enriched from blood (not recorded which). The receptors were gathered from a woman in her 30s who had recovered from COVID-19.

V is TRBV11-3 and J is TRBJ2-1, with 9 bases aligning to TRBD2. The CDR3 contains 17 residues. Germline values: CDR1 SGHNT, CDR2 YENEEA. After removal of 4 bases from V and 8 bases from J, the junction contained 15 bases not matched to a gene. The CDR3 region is CASSSPGREGKSDEQFF. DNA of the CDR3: TGTGCCAGCAGCTCCCCCGGGCGGGAGGGGAAGAGCGATGAGCAGTTCTTC. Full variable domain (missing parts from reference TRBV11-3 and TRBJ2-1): EAGVVQSPRYKIIEKKQPVAFWCNPISGHNTLYWYLQNLGQGPELLIRYENEEAVDDSQLPKDRFSAERLKGVDSTLKIQPAELGDSAVYLCASSSPGREGKSDEQFFGPGTRLTVL.

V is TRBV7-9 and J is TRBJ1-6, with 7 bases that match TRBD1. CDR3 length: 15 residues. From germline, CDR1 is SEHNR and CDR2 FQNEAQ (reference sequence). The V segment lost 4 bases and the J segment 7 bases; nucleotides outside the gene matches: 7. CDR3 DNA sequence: TGTGCCAGCAGCTCACAGGGGATTCCGAATTCACCCCTCCACTTT. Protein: CASSSQGIPNSPLHF. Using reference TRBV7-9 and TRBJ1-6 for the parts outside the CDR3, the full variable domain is DTGVSQNPRHKITKRGQNVTFRCDPISEHNRLYWYRQTLGQGPEFLTYFQNEAQLEKSRLLSDRFSAERPKGSFSTLEIQRTEQGDSAMYLCASSSQGIPNSPLHFGNGTRLTVT.

The CDR3 spells CASSPKGSSALDTQYF. CDR3 coding DNA: TGTGCCAGCAGCCCTAAGGGGTCTAGTGCCTTAGATACGCAGTATTTT. The gene calls are TRBV7-3 and TRBJ2-3; the D gene is possibly TRBD1 (5 bases). Germline CDR1 and CDR2: SGHTA and FQGTGA. This CDR3 comprises 16 residues. The ends were cut back, 5 bases at V and 5 bases at J, with 20 bases in the middle. The full variable domain, with the rest looked up from reference TRBV7-3 and TRBJ2-3, is GAGVSQTPSNKVTEKGKYVELRCDPISGHTALYWYRQSLGQGPEFLIYFQGTGAADDSGLPNDRFFAVRPEGSVSTLKIQRTERGDSAVYLCASSPKGSSALDTQYFGPGTRLTVL.

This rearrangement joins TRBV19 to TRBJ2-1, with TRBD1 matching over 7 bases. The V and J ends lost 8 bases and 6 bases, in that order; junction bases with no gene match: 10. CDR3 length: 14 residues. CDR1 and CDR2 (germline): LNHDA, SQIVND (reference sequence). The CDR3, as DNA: TGTGCCAGTGAGGACAGGTCCTCAGGCAATGAGCAGTTCTTC. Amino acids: CASEDRSSGNEQFF.

The CDR3 sequence: CASRLAGGPRGEQYF. CDR3 nucleotide sequence: TGTGCCAGCCGGCTAGCGGGAGGGCCGCGTGGCGAGCAGTACTTC. The V call is TRBV13, the J call TRBJ2-7; TRBD2 matches 12 bases. Germline CDR1 is PRHDT and CDR2 is FYEKMQ (reference sequence). CDR3 length: 15 residues. After removal of 8 bases from V and 6 bases from J, the junction contained 11 bases not matched to a gene. Complete variable domain (other parts from reference TRBV13 and TRBJ2-7): AAGVIQSPRHLIKEKRETATLKCYPIPRHDTVYWYQQGPGQDPQFLISFYEKMQSDKGSIPDRFSAQQFSDYHSELNMSSLELGDSALYFCASRLAGGPRGEQYFGPGTRLTVT.

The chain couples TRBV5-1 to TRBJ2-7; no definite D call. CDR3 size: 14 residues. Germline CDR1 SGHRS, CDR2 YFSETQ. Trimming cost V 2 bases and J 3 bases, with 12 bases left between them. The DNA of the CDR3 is TGCGCCAGCAGCTTCACAGACATCAACTACGAGCAGTACTTC. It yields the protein CASSFTDINYEQYF.

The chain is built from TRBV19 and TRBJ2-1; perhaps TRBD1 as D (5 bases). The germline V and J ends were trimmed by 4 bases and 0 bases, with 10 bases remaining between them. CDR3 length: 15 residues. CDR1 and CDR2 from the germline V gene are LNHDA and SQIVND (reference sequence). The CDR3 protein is CASSKQGSSYNEQFF. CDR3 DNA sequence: TGTGCCAGTAGTAAGCAGGGCAGCTCCTACAATGAGCAGTTCTTC.

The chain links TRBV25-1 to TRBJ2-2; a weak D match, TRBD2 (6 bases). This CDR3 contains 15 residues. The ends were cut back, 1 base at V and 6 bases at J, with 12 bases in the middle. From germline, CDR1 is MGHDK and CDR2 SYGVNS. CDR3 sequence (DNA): TGTGCCAGCAGTGAATTCGGAGGGCGGCCCGGGGAGCTGTTTTTT. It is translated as CASSEFGGRPGELFF.

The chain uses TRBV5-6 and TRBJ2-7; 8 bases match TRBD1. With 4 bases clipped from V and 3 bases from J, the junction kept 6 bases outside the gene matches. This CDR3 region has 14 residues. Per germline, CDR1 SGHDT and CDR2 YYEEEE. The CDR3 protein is CASSATGAGYEQYF. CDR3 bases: TGTGCCAGCAGCGCGACAGGGGCCGGCTACGAGCAGTACTTC.

CDR3 nucleotide sequence: TGTGCCACCAGCAGATTAGCGGGAACTAAGTACCAAGAGACCCAGTACTTC. Translating it yields CATSRLAGTKYQETQYF. The V call is TRBV15, the J call TRBJ2-5, with TRBD2 matching over 8 bases. Germline V gives CDR1 LNHNV, CDR2 YYDKDF (reference sequence). The trim removed 2 bases at V and 0 bases at J, leaving 8 bases unmatched. The CDR3 covers 17 residues.

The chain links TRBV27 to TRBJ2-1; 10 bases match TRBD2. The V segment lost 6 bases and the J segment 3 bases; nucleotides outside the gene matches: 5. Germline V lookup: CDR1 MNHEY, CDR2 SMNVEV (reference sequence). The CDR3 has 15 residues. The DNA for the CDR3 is TGTGCCAGCAGCCCCGGGACTAGCGACTACAATGAGCAGTTCTTC. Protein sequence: CASSPGTSDYNEQFF.

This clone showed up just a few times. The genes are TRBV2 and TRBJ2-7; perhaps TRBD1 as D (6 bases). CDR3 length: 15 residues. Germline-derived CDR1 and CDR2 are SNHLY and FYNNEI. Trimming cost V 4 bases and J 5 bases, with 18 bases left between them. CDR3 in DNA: TGTGCCAGCAGTGGGCTGGGGGCGCTTCGAAACGAGCAGTACTTC. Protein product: CASSGLGALRNEQYF.

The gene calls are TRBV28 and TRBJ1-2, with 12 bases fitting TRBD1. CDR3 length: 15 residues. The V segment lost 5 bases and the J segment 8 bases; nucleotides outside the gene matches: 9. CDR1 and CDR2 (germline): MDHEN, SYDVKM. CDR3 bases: TGTGCCAGCAGTCCTACCGGGACAGGGGGCCTGGGCTACACCTTC. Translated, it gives CASSPTGTGGLGYTF.

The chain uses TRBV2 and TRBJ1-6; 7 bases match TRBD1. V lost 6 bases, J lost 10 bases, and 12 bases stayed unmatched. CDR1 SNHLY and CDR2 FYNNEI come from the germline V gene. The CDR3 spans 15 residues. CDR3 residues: CASSGETGSGSPLHF. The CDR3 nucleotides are TGTGCCAGCAGCGGAGAGACAGGGTCGGGCTCACCCCTCCACTTT.

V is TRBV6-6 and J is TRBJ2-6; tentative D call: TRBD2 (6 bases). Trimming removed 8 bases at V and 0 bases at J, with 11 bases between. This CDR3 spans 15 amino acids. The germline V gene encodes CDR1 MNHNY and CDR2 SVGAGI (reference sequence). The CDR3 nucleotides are TGTGCCAGCGGGCCGGACTACTCTGGGGCCAACGTCCTGACTTTC. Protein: CASGPDYSGANVLTF.

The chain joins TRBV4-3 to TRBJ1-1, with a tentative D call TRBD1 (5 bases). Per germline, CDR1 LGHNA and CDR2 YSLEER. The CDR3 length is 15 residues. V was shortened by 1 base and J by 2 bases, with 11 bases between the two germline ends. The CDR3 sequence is CASSQVLGGNTEAFF. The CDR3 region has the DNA TGCGCCAGCAGCCAAGTCCTCGGGGGTAACACTGAAGCTTTCTTT.

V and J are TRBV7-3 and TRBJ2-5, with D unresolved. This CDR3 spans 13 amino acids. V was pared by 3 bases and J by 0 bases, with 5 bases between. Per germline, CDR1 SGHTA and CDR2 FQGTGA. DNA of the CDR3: TGTGCCAGCAGCTTCCTGTACCAAGAGACCCAGTACTTC. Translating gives CASSFLYQETQYF.

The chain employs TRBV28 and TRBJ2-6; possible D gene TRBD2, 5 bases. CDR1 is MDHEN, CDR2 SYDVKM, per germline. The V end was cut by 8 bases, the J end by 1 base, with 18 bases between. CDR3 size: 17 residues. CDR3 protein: CASADPGSPSGANVLTF. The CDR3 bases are TGTGCCAGCGCGGACCCGGGGTCCCCATCTGGGGCCAACGTCCTGACTTTC.

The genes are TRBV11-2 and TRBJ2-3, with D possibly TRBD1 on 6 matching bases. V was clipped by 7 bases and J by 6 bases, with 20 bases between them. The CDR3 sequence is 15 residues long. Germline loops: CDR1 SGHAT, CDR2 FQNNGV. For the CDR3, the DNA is TGTGCCAGCAACCCAGGACAGCTCCTGGGGGATACGCAGTATTTT. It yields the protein CASNPGQLLGDTQYF. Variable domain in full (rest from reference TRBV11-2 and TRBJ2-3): EAGVAQSPRYKIIEKRQSVAFWCNPISGHATLYWYQQILGQGPKLLIQFQNNGVVDDSQLPKDRFSAERLKGVDSTLKIQPAKLEDSAVYLCASNPGQLLGDTQYFGPGTRLTVL.

CDR3 DNA: TGTGCCAGCAGCTTAGAAGGGGGCCCGGCTCGGGGCTACACCTTC. This sequence encodes CASSLEGGPARGYTF. The rearrangement links TRBV7-2 to TRBJ1-2; the match to TRBD1 covers 7 bases. The CDR3 has 15 residues. J lost 8 bases, V lost 1 base, and 10 bases had no gene match. Germline loops: CDR1 SGHTA, CDR2 FQGNSA.

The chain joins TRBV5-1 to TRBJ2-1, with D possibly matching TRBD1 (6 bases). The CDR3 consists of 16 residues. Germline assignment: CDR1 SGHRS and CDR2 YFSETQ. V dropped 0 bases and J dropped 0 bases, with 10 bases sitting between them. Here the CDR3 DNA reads TGCGCCAGCAGCTTGGCCCGGGACATCTCCTACAATGAGCAGTTCTTC. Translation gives CASSLARDISYNEQFF. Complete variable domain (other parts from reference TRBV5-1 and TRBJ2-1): KAGVTQTPRYLIKTRGQQVTLSCSPISGHRSVSWYQQTPGQGLQFLFEYFSETQRNKGNFPGRFSGRQFSNSRSEMNVSTLELGDSALYLCASSLARDISYNEQFFGPGTRLTVL.

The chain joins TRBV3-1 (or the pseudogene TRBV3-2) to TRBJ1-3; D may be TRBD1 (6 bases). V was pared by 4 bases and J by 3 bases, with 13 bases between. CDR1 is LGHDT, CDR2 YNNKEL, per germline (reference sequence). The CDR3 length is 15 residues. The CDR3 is CASSPRKDSGNTIYF. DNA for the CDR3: TGTGCCAGCAGCCCTCGAAAGGACAGTGGAAACACCATATATTTT.

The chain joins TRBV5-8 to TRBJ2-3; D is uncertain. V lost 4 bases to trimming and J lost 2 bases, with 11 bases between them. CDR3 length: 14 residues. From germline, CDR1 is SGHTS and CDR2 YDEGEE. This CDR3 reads CASSVTQYTDTQYF. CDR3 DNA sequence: TGTGCCAGCAGCGTTACACAGTACACAGATACGCAGTATTTT.

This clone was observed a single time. CDR3: CAIQEYSNQPQHF. CDR3 sequence (DNA): TGTGCCATCCAGGAATATAGCAATCAGCCCCAGCATTTT. V and J are TRBV6-1 and TRBJ1-5; D is unclear. Between the trimmed V and J ends, which lost 10 bases and 0 bases, there was a span of 10 bases. Germline CDR1 MNHNS, CDR2 SASEGT. This CDR3 is built from 13 residues.

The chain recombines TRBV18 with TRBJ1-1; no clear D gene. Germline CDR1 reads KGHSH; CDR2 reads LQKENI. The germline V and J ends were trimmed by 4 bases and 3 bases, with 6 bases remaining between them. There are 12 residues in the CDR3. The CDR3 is CASSLGYTEAFF. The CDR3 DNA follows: TGTGCCAGCTCACTCGGGTACACTGAAGCTTTCTTT.